The T cell receptor (beta chain) under discussion was sequenced for a study of shared clonotypes between healthy human individuals. The study's findings and limits: Incomplete sequencing of sorted subsets was indicated by rarefaction despite large depth. Clonotype sharing among donors was thought likely to change with sequencing depth.

Data came from immunoSEQ multiplex PCR; TCRdb stores just in-frame clones and leaves some out. The table lists 2 million to 2.5 million clones, 85% to 95% of them singletons. The CDR3 loop spans 13 amino acids. Trimming removed 4 bases from V and 5 bases from J; junction bases left unmatched: 5. Germline V gives CDR1 SGHTA, CDR2 FQGTGA. Notes on this clone: What it binds is not known.

Sequencing input: naive CD4+ T cells from PBMCs. This sample's subset: CD45RA+ positively selected. This TCR was recovered from a man aged 18 to 29 in good health. Some clones in this sample may be carry-over from other donors' samples. The chain is built from TRBV7-3 and TRBJ2-7; 7 bases align to TRBD1. CDR3 sequence reads: CASSSLTGNEQYF. CDR3 coding DNA: TGTGCCAGCAGCTCCCTGACAGGGAACGAGCAGTACTTC.